The 16 T cell receptor beta chains below were found in one sample sequenced in a study of early T cells in non-severe SARS-CoV-2 infection. MiXCR, run by TCRdb on the 5' RACE reads, gives a single entry per CDR3 protein. The sample includes some 59,000 distinct CDR3 sequences, 10% seen only once; the top ten take roughly 4.5%. Specimen: whole blood. These receptors all come from an adult who was a healthcare worker with PCR-confirmed SARS-CoV-2 infection or an uninfected control (not recorded which).

In this sample, this clonotype turned up many times. V gene TRBV6-2 or TRBV6-3 combines with J gene TRBJ2-5; D may correspond to TRBD1 or TRBD2 (5 bases each). Germline values: CDR1 MNHEY, CDR2 SVGEGT. The CDR3 runs 14 residues. V lost 4 bases and J 4 bases, leaving 13 bases between the germline ends. As DNA, the CDR3 is TGTGCCAGCAGTTCGGTGGGGACCCGAGAGACCCAGTACTTC. Its translation is CASSSVGTRETQYF.

This clonotype was observed at least ten times. This sequence joins TRBV29-1 and TRBJ1-1; perhaps TRBD1 as D (5 bases). Germline CDR1 reads SQVTM; CDR2 reads ANQGSEA. The CDR3 is 13 residues long. V lost 4 bases, J lost 4 bases, and 13 bases lay in between. In DNA, the CDR3 is TGCAGCGTTGGGTGGGGCTGGGGCACTGAAGCTTTCTTT. Protein: CSVGWGWGTEAFF.

This clonotype occurred a few times. The rearrangement joins TRBV29-1 to TRBJ1-2; the D gene is possibly TRBD1 (6 bases). The CDR3 consists of 12 residues. Per the germline V gene, CDR1 is SQVTM and CDR2 is ANQGSEA. V dropped 8 bases and J dropped 8 bases, with 18 bases sitting between them. In DNA form, the CDR3 reads TGCAGCCTAAACACAGGGAGCGGCGGCTACACCTTC. Its protein product is CSLNTGSGGYTF.

Only a few counts were recorded for this clonotype. The genes are TRBV29-1 and TRBJ2-1; D might be TRBD1 (6 bases). Germline loops: CDR1 SQVTM, CDR2 ANQGSEA. The CDR3 has 13 amino acids. Trimming took off 7 bases at V and 1 base at J, with 11 bases between the two ends. This CDR3 is CSGQVVSYNEQFF. CDR3 sequence (DNA): TGCAGCGGACAGGTTGTTTCCTACAATGAGCAGTTCTTC.

This clonotype appeared many times. The chain uses TRBV20-1 and TRBJ2-3, with D uncertain. V lost 4 bases, J lost 4 bases, and 9 bases lay in between. The length of the CDR3 is 12 residues. The germline CDR1 and CDR2 sequences are DFQATT and SNEGSKA (reference sequence). CDR3 protein: CSAKDGPDTQYF. In DNA form, the CDR3 reads TGCAGTGCTAAGGACGGACCAGATACGCAGTATTTT.

This clonotype was detected many times. The chain has TRBV6-1 and TRBJ2-3, with a tentative D call TRBD2 (5 bases). With 1 base removed from V and 5 bases from J, the gap between germline ends came to 10 bases. This CDR3 is 14 amino acids long. Germline V gene sequence: CDR1 MNHNS, CDR2 SASEGT. Here the CDR3 DNA reads TGTGCCAGCAGTGAAGGGTCCCGGGGAGATACGCAGTATTTT. Amino acid sequence: CASSEGSRGDTQYF.

In this sample, this clonotype turned up many times. This sequence joins TRBV6-2 or TRBV6-3 and TRBJ1-1; D remains ambiguous. Trimming shortened V by 9 bases and J by 3 bases, and 17 bases separated the two germline ends. Germline CDR1 reads MNHEY; CDR2 reads SVGEGT. This CDR3 has 14 residues. CDR3 DNA sequence: TGTGCCAGTTTGGCGGATTTTGGTCACACTGAAGCTTTCTTT. It is translated as CASLADFGHTEAFF.

This clonotype was seen a handful of times. This chain connects TRBV6-4 to TRBJ2-5, with 13 nucleotides matching TRBD2. This CDR3 has 18 amino acids. Germline V CDR1 and CDR2: MRHNA, SNTAGT. Trimming cost V 0 bases and J 4 bases; bases outside gene matches: 8. In nucleotides, the CDR3 is TGTGCCAGCAGTGACTCTCTGACTAGCGGGAGGTTGGCAGAGACCCAGTACTTC. The encoded protein is CASSDSLTSGRLAETQYF.

This chain links TRBV9 with TRBJ2-7, with D possibly TRBD1 on 6 matching bases. The CDR3 totals 13 residues. V was pared by 3 bases and J by 4 bases, with 11 bases between. Per the germline V gene, CDR1 is SGDLS and CDR2 is YYNGEE. The CDR3 DNA sequence: TGTGCCAGCAGCGCCGGAAGGGGGTACGAGCAGTACTTC. The encoded protein is CASSAGRGYEQYF.

Many counts were recorded for this clonotype. The gene calls are TRBV7-9 and TRBJ2-5; D uncertain. This CDR3 spans 13 amino acids. Germline V gene lookup returns CDR1 SEHNR and CDR2 FQNEAQ (reference sequence). With 5 bases removed from V and 2 bases from J, the gap between germline ends came to 9 bases. CDR3 amino acids: CASSHTFQETQYF. The CDR3 DNA is TGTGCCAGCAGCCATACGTTTCAAGAGACCCAGTACTTC.

This clonotype was picked up a small number of times. The chain uses TRBV27 and TRBJ1-4, with TRBD1 identical over 7 bases. The trim removed 5 bases at V and 4 bases at J, leaving 10 bases unmatched. The CDR3 sequence is 16 residues long. Germline lookup yields CDR1 MNHEY and CDR2 SMNVEV (reference sequence). The CDR3 spells CASSKGTAAFNEKLFF. Written as DNA, the CDR3 is TGTGCCAGCAGTAAGGGGACAGCCGCCTTTAATGAAAAACTGTTTTTT. Looking up the rest from reference TRBV27 and TRBJ1-4 gives the full variable domain: EAQVTQNPRYLITVTGKKLTVTCSQNMNHEYMSWYRQDPGLGLRQIYYSMNVEVTDKGDVPEGYKVSRKEKRNFPLILESPSPNQTSLYFCASSKGTAAFNEKLFFGSGTQLSVL.

This clonotype has a single count. A much bigger clone sits one base away, suggesting this may be a read error. The rearrangement links TRBV7-2 to TRBJ2-5; D uncertain. Germline V gives CDR1 SGHTA, CDR2 FQGNSA. The CDR3 is made up of 15 amino acids. For the CDR3, the DNA is TGTGCCAGCAGCTTAGGCGCAGGCAGCCAAGAGTCCCAGTACTTC. Residues: CASSLGAGSQESQYF.

The chain employs TRBV5-6 and TRBJ2-4; the D gene could be TRBD1 or TRBD2 (5 bases each). Germline assignment: CDR1 SGHDT and CDR2 YYEEEE. The V end was cut by 3 bases, the J end by 8 bases, with 15 bases between. The CDR3 is 14 residues long. The CDR3, as DNA: TGTGCCAGCAGCTCGCTGGTGGGGGTTTACATTCAGTACTTC. Translating it yields CASSSLVGVYIQYF.

V is TRBV11-2 and J is TRBJ1-1; weak D call: TRBD1 (6 bases). Per the germline V gene, CDR1 is SGHAT and CDR2 is FQNNGV. Trimming took 5 bases from V and 4 from J, leaving 17 bases between them. This CDR3 spans 15 amino acids. The CDR3 is CASSGKTGLGTEAFF. For the CDR3, the DNA is TGTGCCAGCAGCGGAAAGACAGGTCTGGGCACTGAAGCTTTCTTT.

This clonotype was counted between two and nine times. The gene calls are TRBV29-1 and TRBJ2-3, with D tentatively TRBD2 (6 bases). This CDR3 is built from 13 residues. Germline values: CDR1 SQVTM, CDR2 ANQGSEA. V lost 8 bases and J lost 11, with 23 bases in between. DNA for the CDR3: TGCAGCTTCGGGGGAGCCACCCCCATGGGGCAGTATTTT. Translation: CSFGGATPMGQYF.

At least ten counts were recorded for this clonotype. The V call is TRBV3-1, the J call TRBJ1-2; 7 positions match TRBD1. With V trimmed by 2 bases and J by 6 bases, 9 bases remained unmatched. Germline V gene sequence: CDR1 LGHDT, CDR2 YNNKEL (reference sequence). There are 15 residues in the CDR3. This CDR3 is CASSQRGGTVNGYTF. CDR3 nucleotides: TGTGCCAGCAGCCAACGAGGTGGGACAGTAAATGGCTACACCTTC.